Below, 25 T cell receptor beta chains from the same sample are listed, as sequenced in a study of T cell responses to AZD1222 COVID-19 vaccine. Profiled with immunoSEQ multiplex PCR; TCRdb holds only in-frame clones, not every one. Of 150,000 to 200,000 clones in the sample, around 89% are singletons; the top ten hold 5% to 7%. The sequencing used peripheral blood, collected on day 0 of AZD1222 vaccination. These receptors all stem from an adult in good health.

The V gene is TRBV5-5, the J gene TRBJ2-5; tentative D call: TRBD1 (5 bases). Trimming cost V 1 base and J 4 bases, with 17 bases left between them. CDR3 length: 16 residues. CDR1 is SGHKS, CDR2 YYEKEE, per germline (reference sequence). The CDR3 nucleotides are TGTGCCAGCAGCTTGTTTCAGGGTGGGGTGGCAGAGACCCAGTACTTC. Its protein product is CASSLFQGGVAETQYF.

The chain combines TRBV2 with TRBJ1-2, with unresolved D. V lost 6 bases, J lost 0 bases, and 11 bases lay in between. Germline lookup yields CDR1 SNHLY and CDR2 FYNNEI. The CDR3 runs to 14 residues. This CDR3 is CASSEQRANYGYTF. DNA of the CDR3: TGTGCCAGCAGCGAACAGAGAGCTAACTATGGCTACACCTTC. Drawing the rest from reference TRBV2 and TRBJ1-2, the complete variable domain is EPEVTQTPSHQVTQMGQEVILRCVPISNHLYFYWYRQILGQKVEFLVSFYNNEISEKSEIFDDQFSVERPDGSNFTLKIRSTKLEDSAMYFCASSEQRANYGYTFGSGTRLTVV.

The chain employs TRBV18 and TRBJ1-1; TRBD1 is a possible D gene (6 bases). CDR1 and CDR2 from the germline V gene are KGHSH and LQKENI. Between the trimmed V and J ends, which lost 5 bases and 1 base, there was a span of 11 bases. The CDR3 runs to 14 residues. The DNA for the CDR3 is TGTGCCAGCTCAGCCGGGACAACGAACACTGAAGCTTTCTTT. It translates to CASSAGTTNTEAFF.

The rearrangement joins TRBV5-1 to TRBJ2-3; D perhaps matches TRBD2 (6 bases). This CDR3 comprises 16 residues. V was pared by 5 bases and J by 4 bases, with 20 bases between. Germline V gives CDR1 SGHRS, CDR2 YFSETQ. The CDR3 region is CASSSLGEGGADTQYF. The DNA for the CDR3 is TGCGCCAGCAGTTCCCTGGGGGAAGGCGGGGCAGATACGCAGTATTTT.

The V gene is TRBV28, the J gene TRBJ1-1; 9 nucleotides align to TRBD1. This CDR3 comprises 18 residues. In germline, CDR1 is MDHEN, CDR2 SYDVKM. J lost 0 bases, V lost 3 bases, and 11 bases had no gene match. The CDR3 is CASSLSAGQGRMNTEAFF. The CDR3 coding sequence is TGTGCCAGCAGTTTGTCCGCTGGACAGGGGCGAATGAACACTGAAGCTTTCTTT.

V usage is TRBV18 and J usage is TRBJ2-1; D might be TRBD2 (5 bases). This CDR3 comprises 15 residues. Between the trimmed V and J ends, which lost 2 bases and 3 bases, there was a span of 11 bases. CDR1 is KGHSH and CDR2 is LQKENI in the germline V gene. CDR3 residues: CASSPLRELYNEQFF. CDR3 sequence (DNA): TGTGCCAGCTCACCATTGAGGGAGCTCTACAATGAGCAGTTCTTC.

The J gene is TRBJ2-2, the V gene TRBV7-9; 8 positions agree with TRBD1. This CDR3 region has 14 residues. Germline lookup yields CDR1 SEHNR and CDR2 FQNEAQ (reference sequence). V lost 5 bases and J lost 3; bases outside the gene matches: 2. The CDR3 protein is CASSRDRHTGELFF. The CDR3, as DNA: TGTGCCAGCAGCCGGGACAGGCACACCGGGGAGCTGTTTTTT.

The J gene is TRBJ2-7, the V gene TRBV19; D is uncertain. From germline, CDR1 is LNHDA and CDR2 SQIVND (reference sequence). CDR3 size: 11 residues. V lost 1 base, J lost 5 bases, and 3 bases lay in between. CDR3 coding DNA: TGTGCCAGTAGTATAGGCCACGAGCAGTACTTC. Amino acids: CASSIGHEQYF.

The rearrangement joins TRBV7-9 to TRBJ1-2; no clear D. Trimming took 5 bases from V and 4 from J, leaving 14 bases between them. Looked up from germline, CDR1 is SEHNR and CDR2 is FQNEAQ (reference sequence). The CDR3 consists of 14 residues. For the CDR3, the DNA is TGTGCCAGCAGCGCCAGTGGGAGGACCTATGGCTACACCTTC. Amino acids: CASSASGRTYGYTF.

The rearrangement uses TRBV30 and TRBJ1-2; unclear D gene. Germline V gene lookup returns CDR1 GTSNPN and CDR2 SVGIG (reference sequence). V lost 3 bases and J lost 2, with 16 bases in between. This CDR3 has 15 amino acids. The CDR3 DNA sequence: TGTGCCTGGAGCCGGACCCGGACTGGAAACTATGGCTACACCTTC. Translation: CAWSRTRTGNYGYTF.

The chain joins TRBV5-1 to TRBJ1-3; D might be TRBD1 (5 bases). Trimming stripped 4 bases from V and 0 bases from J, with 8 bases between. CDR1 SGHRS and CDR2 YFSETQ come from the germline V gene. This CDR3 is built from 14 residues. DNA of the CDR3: TGCGCCAGCAGCGTTCAGGGCTCTGGAAACACCATATATTTT. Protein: CASSVQGSGNTIYF.

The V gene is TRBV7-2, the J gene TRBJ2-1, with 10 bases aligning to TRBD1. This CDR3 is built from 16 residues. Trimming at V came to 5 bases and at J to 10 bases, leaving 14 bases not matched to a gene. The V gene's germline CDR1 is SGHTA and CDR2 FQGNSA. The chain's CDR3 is CASSPRGQGPGGEQFF. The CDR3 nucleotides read TGTGCCAGCAGCCCCCGGGGACAGGGGCCGGGAGGCGAGCAGTTCTTC.

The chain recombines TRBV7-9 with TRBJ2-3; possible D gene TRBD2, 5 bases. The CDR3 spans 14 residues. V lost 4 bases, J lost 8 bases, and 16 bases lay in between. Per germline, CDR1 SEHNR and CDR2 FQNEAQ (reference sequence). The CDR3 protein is CASSSPGFQSTQYF. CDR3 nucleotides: TGTGCCAGCAGCTCACCGGGATTTCAGAGTACGCAGTATTTT.

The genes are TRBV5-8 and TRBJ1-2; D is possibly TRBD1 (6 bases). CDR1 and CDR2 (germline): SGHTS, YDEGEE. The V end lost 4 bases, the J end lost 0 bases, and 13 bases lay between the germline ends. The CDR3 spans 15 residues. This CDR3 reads CASSTRTVANYGYTF. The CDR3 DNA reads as TGTGCCAGCAGCACCCGGACAGTAGCTAACTATGGCTACACCTTC. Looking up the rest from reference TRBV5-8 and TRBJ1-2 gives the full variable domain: EAGVTQSPTHLIKTRGQQATLRCSPISGHTSVYWYQQALGLGLQFLLWYDEGEERNRGNFPPRFSGRQFPNYSSELNVNALELEDSALYLCASSTRTVANYGYTFGSGTRLTVV.

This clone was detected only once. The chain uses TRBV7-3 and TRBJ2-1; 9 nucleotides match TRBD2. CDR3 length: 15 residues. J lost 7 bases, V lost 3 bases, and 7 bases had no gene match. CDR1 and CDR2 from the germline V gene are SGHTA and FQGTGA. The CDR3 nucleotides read TGTGCCAGCAGCTTTCGAGCGGGAGGCGGGAATGAGCAGTTCTTC. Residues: CASSFRAGGGNEQFF.

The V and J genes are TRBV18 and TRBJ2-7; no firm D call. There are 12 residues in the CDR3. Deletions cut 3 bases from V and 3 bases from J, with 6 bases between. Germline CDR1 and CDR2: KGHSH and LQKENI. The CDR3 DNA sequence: TGTGCCAGCTCACCCGCCTACTACGAGCAGTACTTC. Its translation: CASSPAYYEQYF.

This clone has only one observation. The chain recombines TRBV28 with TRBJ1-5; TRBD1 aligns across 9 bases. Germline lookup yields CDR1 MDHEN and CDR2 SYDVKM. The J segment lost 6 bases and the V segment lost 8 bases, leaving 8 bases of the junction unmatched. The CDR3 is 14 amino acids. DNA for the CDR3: TGTGCCAGCGCCTATTTACAGGGGGCTCAGCCCCAGCATTTT. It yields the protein CASAYLQGAQPQHF.

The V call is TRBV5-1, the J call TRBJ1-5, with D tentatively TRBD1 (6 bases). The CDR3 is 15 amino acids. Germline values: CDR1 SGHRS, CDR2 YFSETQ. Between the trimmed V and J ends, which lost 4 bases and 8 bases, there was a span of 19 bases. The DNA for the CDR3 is TGCGCCAGCAGCCTGGACAGTGGAGGCAAGGAGCCCCAGCATTTT. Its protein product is CASSLDSGGKEPQHF.

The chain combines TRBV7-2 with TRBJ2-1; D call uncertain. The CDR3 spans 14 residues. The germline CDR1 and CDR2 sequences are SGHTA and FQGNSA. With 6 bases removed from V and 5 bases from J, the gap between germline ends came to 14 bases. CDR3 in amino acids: CASSRNFQDNEQFF. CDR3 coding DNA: TGTGCCAGCAGTCGAAATTTTCAGGACAATGAGCAGTTCTTC. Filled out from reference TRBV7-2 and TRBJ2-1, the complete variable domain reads GAGVSQSPSNKVTEKGKDVELRCDPISGHTALYWYRQSLGQGLEFLIYFQGNSAPDKSGLPSDRFSAERTGGSVSTLTIQRTQQEDSAVYLCASSRNFQDNEQFFGPGTRLTVL.

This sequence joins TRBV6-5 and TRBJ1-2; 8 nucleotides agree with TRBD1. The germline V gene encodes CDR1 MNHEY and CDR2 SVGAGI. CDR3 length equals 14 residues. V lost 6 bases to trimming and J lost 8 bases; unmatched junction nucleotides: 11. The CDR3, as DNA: TGTGCCAGCAGAAAAGAGGACAGGGTGGGCGGCTACACCTTC. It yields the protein CASRKEDRVGGYTF.

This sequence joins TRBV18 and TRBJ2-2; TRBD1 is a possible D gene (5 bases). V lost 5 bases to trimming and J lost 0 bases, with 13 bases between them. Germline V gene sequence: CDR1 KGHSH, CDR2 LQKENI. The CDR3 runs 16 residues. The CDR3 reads CASSFPTASNTGELFF. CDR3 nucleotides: TGTGCCAGCTCATTCCCGACAGCCTCGAACACCGGGGAGCTGTTTTTT.

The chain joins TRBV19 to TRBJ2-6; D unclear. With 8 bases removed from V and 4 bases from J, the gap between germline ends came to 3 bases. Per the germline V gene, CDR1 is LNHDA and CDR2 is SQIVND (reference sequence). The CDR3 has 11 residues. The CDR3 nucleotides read TGTGCCAGTGGAGGGGCCAACGTCCTGACTTTC. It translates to CASGGANVLTF.

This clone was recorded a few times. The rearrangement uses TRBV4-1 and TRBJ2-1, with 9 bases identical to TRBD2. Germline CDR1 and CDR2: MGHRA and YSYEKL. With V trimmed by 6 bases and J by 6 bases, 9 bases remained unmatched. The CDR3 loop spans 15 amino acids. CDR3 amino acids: CASRLTVGLANEQFF. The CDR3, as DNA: TGCGCCAGCAGACTAACAGTGGGACTAGCCAATGAGCAGTTCTTC.

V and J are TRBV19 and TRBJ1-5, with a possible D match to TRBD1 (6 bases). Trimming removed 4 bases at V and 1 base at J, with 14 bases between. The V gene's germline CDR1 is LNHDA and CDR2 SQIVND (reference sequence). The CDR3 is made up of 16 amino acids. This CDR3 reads CASSTLGGTSNQPQHF. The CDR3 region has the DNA TGTGCCAGTAGTACCCTCGGTGGGACAAGCAATCAGCCCCAGCATTTT.

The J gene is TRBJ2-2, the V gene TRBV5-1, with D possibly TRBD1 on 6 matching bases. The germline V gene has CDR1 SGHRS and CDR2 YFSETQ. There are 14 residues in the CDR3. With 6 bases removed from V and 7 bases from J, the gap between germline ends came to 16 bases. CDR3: CASNRDTASGELFF. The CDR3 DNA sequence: TGCGCCAGCAACCGGGACACTGCGAGCGGGGAGCTGTTTTTT. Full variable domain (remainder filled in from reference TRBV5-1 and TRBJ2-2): KAGVTQTPRYLIKTRGQQVTLSCSPISGHRSVSWYQQTPGQGLQFLFEYFSETQRNKGNFPGRFSGRQFSNSRSEMNVSTLELGDSALYLCASNRDTASGELFFGEGSRLTVL.